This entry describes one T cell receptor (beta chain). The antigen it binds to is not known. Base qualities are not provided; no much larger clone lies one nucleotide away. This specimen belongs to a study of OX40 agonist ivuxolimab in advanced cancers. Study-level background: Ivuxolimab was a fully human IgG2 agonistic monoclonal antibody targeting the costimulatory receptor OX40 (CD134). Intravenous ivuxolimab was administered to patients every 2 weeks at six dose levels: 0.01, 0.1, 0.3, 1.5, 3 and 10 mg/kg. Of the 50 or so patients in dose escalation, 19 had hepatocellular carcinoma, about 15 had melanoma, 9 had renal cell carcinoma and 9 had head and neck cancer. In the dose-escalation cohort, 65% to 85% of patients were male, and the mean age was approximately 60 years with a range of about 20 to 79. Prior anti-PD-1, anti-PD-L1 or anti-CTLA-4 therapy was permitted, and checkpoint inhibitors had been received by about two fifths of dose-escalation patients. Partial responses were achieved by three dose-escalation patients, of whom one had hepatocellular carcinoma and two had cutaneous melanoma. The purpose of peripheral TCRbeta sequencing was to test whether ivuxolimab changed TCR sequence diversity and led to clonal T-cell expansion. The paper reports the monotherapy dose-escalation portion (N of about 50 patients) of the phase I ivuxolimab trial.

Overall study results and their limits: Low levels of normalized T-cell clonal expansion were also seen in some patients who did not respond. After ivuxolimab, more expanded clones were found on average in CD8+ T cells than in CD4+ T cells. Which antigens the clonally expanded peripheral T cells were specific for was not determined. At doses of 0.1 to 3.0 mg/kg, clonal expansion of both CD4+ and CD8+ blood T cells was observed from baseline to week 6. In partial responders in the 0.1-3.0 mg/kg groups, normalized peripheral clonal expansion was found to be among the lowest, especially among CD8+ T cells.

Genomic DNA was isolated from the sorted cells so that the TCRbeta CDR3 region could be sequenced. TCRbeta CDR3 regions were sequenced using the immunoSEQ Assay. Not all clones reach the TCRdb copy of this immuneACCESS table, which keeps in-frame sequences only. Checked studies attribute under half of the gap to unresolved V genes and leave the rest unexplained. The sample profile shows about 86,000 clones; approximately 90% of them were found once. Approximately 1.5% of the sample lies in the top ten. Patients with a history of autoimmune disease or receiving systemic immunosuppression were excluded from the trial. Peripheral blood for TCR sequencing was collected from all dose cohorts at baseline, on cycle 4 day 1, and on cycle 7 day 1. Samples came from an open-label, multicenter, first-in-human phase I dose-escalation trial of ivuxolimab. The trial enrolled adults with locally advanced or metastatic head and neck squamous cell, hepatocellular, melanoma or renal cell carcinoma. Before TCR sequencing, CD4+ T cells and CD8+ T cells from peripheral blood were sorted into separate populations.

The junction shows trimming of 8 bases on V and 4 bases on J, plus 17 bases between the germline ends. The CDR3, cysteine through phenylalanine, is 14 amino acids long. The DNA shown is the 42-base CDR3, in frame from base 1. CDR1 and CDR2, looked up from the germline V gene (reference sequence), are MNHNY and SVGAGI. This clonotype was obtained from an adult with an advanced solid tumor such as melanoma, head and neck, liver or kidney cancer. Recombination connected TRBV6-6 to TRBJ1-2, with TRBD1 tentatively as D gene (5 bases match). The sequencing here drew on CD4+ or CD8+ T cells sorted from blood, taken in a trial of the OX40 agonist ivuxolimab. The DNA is TGTGCCAGCTCCCCAGCGGCAGGGCCCTATGGCTACACCTTC. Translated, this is CASSPAAGPYGYTF.